Each of the 29 T cell receptor beta chains below was sequenced from the same sample in a study of OX40 agonist ivuxolimab in advanced cancers. TCRdb keeps only in-frame clones here, not all; method: immunoSEQ multiplex PCR. The table has about 63,000 clones, approximately 90% seen once; the top ten hold about 4%. The material sequenced was CD4+ or CD8+ T cells sorted from blood, taken in a trial of the OX40 agonist ivuxolimab. These receptor sequences come from an adult with an advanced solid tumor such as melanoma, head and neck, liver or kidney cancer.

By sample share, this clone is medium-sized. Other DNA sequences in this specimen translate into the identical CDR3. The chain carries TRBV4-2 and TRBJ2-7, with a possible D match to TRBD1 (5 bases). Looked up from germline, CDR1 is LGHNA and CDR2 is YNFKEQ. The CDR3 loop spans 13 amino acids. Trimming cost V 0 bases and J 4 bases, with 7 bases left between them. CDR3 sequence: CASSQDDSYEQYF. DNA for the CDR3: TGTGCCAGCAGCCAAGACGACAGTTACGAGCAGTACTTC.

The chain combines TRBV4-1 with TRBJ1-2, with 8 nucleotides matching TRBD1. The junction had 4 bases not matched to a gene; V was cut back by 2 bases and J by 8 bases. The CDR3 has 13 amino acids. Germline V gives CDR1 MGHRA, CDR2 YSYEKL. The CDR3 loop reads CASSQLTGDGYTF. The CDR3 coding sequence is TGCGCCAGCAGCCAACTGACAGGGGACGGCTACACCTTC.

This chain uses TRBV7-9 with TRBJ1-2; D is undetermined. The CDR3 length is 14 residues. From germline, CDR1 is SEHNR and CDR2 FQNEAQ (reference sequence). Trimming removed 2 bases at V and 0 bases at J, with 7 bases between. CDR3 amino acids: CASSLSRSNYGYTF. CDR3 nucleotide sequence: TGTGCCAGCAGCTTATCAAGATCTAACTATGGCTACACCTTC.

The sample holds one count of this clone. The chain uses TRBV5-5 and TRBJ1-1; no reliable D call. Trimming removed 4 bases at V and 5 bases at J, with 12 bases between. CDR3 length equals 13 residues. Germline V gene sequence: CDR1 SGHKS, CDR2 YYEKEE (reference sequence). The CDR3 loop is CASSPLEGTEAFF. CDR3 DNA sequence: TGTGCCAGCAGCCCGTTGGAGGGTACTGAAGCTTTCTTT.

V gene TRBV6-6 combines with J gene TRBJ2-7; 8 bases line up with TRBD2. The trim removed 6 bases at V and 3 bases at J, leaving 10 bases unmatched. CDR1 is MNHNY, CDR2 SVGAGI, per germline (reference sequence). This CDR3 has 15 residues. CDR3 DNA: TGTGCCAGCAGCTCCACCCACGGGACTAGCTACGAGCAGTACGTC. Translated: CASSSTHGTSYEQYV.

This rearrangement joins TRBV7-8 to TRBJ2-2; D unclear. This CDR3 has 13 residues. V was trimmed by 9 bases and J by 4 bases, leaving 12 bases between them. CDR1 is SGHVS and CDR2 is FQNEAQ in the germline V gene. This chain's CDR3 is CASLDEVTGELFF. CDR3 DNA: TGTGCCAGTCTGGACGAGGTCACCGGGGAGCTGTTTTTT.

The chain employs TRBV6-5 and TRBJ2-1, with 7 nucleotides matching TRBD2. The V gene's germline CDR1 is MNHEY and CDR2 SVGAGI. CDR3 length equals 13 residues. Losses at the gene ends were 7 bases for V and 6 bases for J; bases not matched to a gene: 6. DNA for the CDR3: TGTGCCAGCACTCCCCGGGGGGTCAATGAGCAGTTCTTC. This sequence encodes CASTPRGVNEQFF.

The rearrangement uses TRBV28 and TRBJ2-7, with D possibly TRBD1 on 8 matching bases. CDR1 MDHEN and CDR2 SYDVKM come from the germline V gene. This CDR3 is built from 21 residues. V was shortened by 6 bases and J by 2 bases, with 35 bases between the two germline ends. This CDR3 reads CASSSLQGDVRGGSQTYEQYF. For the CDR3, the DNA is TGTGCCAGCAGCTCCTTACAGGGGGACGTTCGGGGCGGGAGCCAAACCTACGAGCAGTACTTC.

The chain recombines TRBV7-3 with TRBJ2-7; no definite D call. Trimming took off 3 bases at V and 1 base at J, with 7 bases between the two ends. Germline lookup yields CDR1 SGHTA and CDR2 FQGTGA. The CDR3 length is 13 residues. CDR3 DNA sequence: TGTGCCAGCAGCTTTGGGGAATCCTACGAGCAGTACTTC. This translates into CASSFGESYEQYF. The full variable domain, in which reference TRBV7-3 and TRBJ2-7 provide the parts outside the CDR3, is GAGVSQTPSNKVTEKGKYVELRCDPISGHTALYWYRQSLGQGPEFLIYFQGTGAADDSGLPNDRFFAVRPEGSVSTLKIQRTERGDSAVYLCASSFGESYEQYFGPGTRLTVT.

This chain links TRBV6-4 with TRBJ2-3; a weak D match, TRBD2 (5 bases). This CDR3 contains 13 residues. Germline values: CDR1 MRHNA, CDR2 SNTAGT. V dropped 4 bases and J dropped 2 bases, with 7 bases sitting between them. The DNA for the CDR3 is TGTGCCAGCAGTGTGGACTCCACAGATACGCAGTATTTT. It yields the protein CASSVDSTDTQYF.

The J gene is TRBJ2-2, the V gene TRBV9, with 7 bases aligning to TRBD2. This CDR3 comprises 14 residues. Looked up from germline, CDR1 is SGDLS and CDR2 is YYNGEE. Germline trimming cut 4 bases from V and 4 bases from J; bases unmatched to any gene: 4. The CDR3 loop reads CASSSGGSTGELFF. DNA for the CDR3: TGTGCCAGCAGCTCCGGGGGGTCCACCGGGGAGCTGTTTTTT.

This chain connects TRBV9 to TRBJ1-1, with D possibly TRBD1 on 6 matching bases. Germline lookup yields CDR1 SGDLS and CDR2 YYNGEE. This CDR3 contains 15 residues. V was clipped by 4 bases and J by 6 bases, with 19 bases between them. The CDR3, as DNA: TGTGCCAGCAGCAAATCTACAGGGATCCTCCCTGAAGCTTTCTTT. Protein sequence: CASSKSTGILPEAFF.

The V gene is TRBV14, the J gene TRBJ2-7; 12 bases agree with TRBD2. The CDR3 has 21 residues. Germline CDR1 is SGHDN and CDR2 is FVKESK. V gave up 5 bases and J gave up 3 bases; unmatched junction bases: 23. CDR3 sequence (DNA): TGTGCCAGCAGCTATCATCTAGCGGGAGGGCCCTCGGTTTGGAATTGCTACGAGCAGTACTTC. Translation: CASSYHLAGGPSVWNCYEQYF.

The chain is built from TRBV27 and TRBJ2-5; 8 bases line up with TRBD1. The CDR3 runs to 15 residues. V lost 2 bases, J lost 3 bases, and 5 bases stayed unmatched. CDR1 MNHEY and CDR2 SMNVEV come from the germline V gene (reference sequence). The CDR3 bases are TGTGCCAGCAGTTTAGGAGCAGGGGGCGAAGAGACCCAGTACTTC. The encoded protein is CASSLGAGGEETQYF.

The chain has TRBV27 and TRBJ1-6, with TRBD1 identical over 7 bases. The CDR3 length is 16 residues. V gave up 7 bases and J gave up 0 bases; unmatched junction bases: 6. The germline CDR1 and CDR2 sequences are MNHEY and SMNVEV (reference sequence). The CDR3 DNA follows: TGTGCCAGCACCAGGACAGGCAGCTCCTATAATTCACCCCTCCACTTT. Encoded protein: CASTRTGSSYNSPLHF.

The V gene is TRBV11-3, the J gene TRBJ1-1; tentatively, D is TRBD1 (5 bases). With 4 bases removed from V and 6 bases from J, the gap between germline ends came to 9 bases. Germline V lookup: CDR1 SGHNT, CDR2 YENEEA. This CDR3 contains 12 residues. CDR3 region: CASSSWGAEAFF. The CDR3 DNA reads as TGTGCCAGCAGCTCGTGGGGCGCTGAAGCTTTCTTT. The full variable domain, its missing parts supplied by reference TRBV11-3 and TRBJ1-1, is EAGVVQSPRYKIIEKKQPVAFWCNPISGHNTLYWYLQNLGQGPELLIRYENEEAVDDSQLPKDRFSAERLKGVDSTLKIQPAELGDSAVYLCASSSWGAEAFFGQGTRLTVV.

The chain links TRBV5-1 to TRBJ1-4; possibly TRBD1 for D (5 bases). This CDR3 has 15 residues. Trimming removed 2 bases from V and 8 bases from J, with 16 bases in between. Germline V gives CDR1 SGHRS, CDR2 YFSETQ. The CDR3 region is CASSFTGGGMEKLFF. The CDR3, as DNA: TGCGCCAGCAGCTTTACCGGGGGTGGTATGGAAAAACTGTTTTTT.

V and J are TRBV15 and TRBJ2-7; D gene unclear. Germline values: CDR1 LNHNV, CDR2 YYDKDF (reference sequence). Trimming removed 1 base from V and 1 base from J, with 8 bases in between. The CDR3 length is 14 residues. The CDR3 DNA follows: TGTGCCACCAGCAGAGTAGTCACGTCCTACGAGCAGTACGTC. As protein: CATSRVVTSYEQYV.

The CDR3 coding sequence is TGTGCCAGCAGCCCAGAACGTAGTCCTGAAGCTTTCTTT. This translates into CASSPERSPEAFF. The J gene is TRBJ1-1, the V gene TRBV4-2; D remains unclear. The V end was cut by 4 bases, the J end by 6 bases, with 12 bases between. The germline V gene encodes CDR1 LGHNA and CDR2 YNFKEQ. There are 13 residues in the CDR3.

The rearrangement links TRBV27 to TRBJ1-5, with D uncertain. The CDR3 spans 13 residues. V dropped 0 bases and J dropped 7 bases, with 7 bases sitting between them. The germline gives CDR1 MNHEY, CDR2 SMNVEV (reference sequence). CDR3 amino acids: CASSLSLRQPQHF. The CDR3 DNA is TGTGCCAGCAGTTTATCACTGAGGCAGCCCCAGCATTTT.

The chain is built from TRBV9 and TRBJ2-5; TRBD2 aligns across 8 bases. Germline V gives CDR1 SGDLS, CDR2 YYNGEE. Unmatched junction bases numbered 6, after V lost 4 bases and J lost 4 bases. The CDR3 totals 14 residues. CDR3 amino acids: CASSPGGGLETQYF. CDR3 coding DNA: TGTGCCAGCAGCCCGGGGGGGGGCTTAGAGACCCAGTACTTC.

V gene TRBV28 combines with J gene TRBJ1-5; 7 nucleotides agree with TRBD1. Germline V gives CDR1 MDHEN, CDR2 SYDVKM. Trimming took 2 bases from V and 7 from J; bases not matched to a gene: 8. The CDR3 covers 15 residues. The CDR3 is CASSLGWDSWQPQHF. In DNA form, the CDR3 reads TGTGCCAGCAGTTTAGGTTGGGACAGCTGGCAGCCCCAGCATTTT. The whole variable domain, remainder taken from reference TRBV28 and TRBJ1-5, is DVKVTQSSRYLVKRTGEKVFLECVQDMDHENMFWYRQDPGLGLRLIYFSYDVKMKEKGDIPEGYSVSREKKERFSLILESASTNQTSMYLCASSLGWDSWQPQHFGDGTRLSIL.

The rearrangement joins TRBV9 to TRBJ2-3; no firm D call. The CDR3 runs 13 residues. In germline, CDR1 is SGDLS, CDR2 YYNGEE. Trimming took off 3 bases at V and 3 bases at J, with 8 bases between the two ends. CDR3 in DNA: TGTGCCAGCAGCGGAGACGGTACAGATACGCAGTATTTT. Translating it yields CASSGDGTDTQYF.

CDR3: CSVEITETGLSYEQYF. CDR3 sequence (DNA): TGCAGCGTTGAAATAACAGAGACAGGCCTCTCCTACGAGCAGTACTTC. The rearrangement joins TRBV29-1 to TRBJ2-7, with D possibly being TRBD1 (6 bases). CDR3 length: 16 amino acids. V shed 2 bases and J shed 0 bases, with 17 bases lying between them. Germline V CDR1 and CDR2: SQVTM, ANQGSEA.

The sample holds a few counts of this clone. The V gene is TRBV13, the J gene TRBJ1-1; no firm D call. The germline gives CDR1 PRHDT, CDR2 FYEKMQ (reference sequence). Trimming took off 2 bases at V and 1 base at J, with 11 bases between the two ends. The CDR3 runs to 15 residues. The DNA for the CDR3 is TGTGCCAGCAGCTTATTAGACACGAAGAACACTGAAGCTTTCTTT. This codes for CASSLLDTKNTEAFF.

The rearrangement links TRBV13 to TRBJ2-2, with D unclear. CDR1 and CDR2 (germline): PRHDT, FYEKMQ (reference sequence). This CDR3 is 14 amino acids long. V shed 2 bases and J shed 1 base, with 5 bases lying between them. CDR3: CASSLIMNTGELFF. The CDR3 DNA reads TGTGCCAGCAGCTTAATCATGAACACCGGGGAGCTGTTTTTT.

This rearrangement joins TRBV9 to TRBJ2-1; TRBD2 might be the D (5 bases). This CDR3 spans 15 amino acids. The V gene lost 4 bases and the J gene lost 8 bases, with 19 bases spanning the gap. Germline V lookup: CDR1 SGDLS, CDR2 YYNGEE. The CDR3 region has the DNA TGTGCCAGCAGCCCCCCCGGGGTGGACGGGGATGAGCAGTTCTTC. Amino acid sequence: CASSPPGVDGDEQFF.

This clone is medium-sized in the sample. The chain employs TRBV6-4 and TRBJ2-1; 10 bases line up with TRBD2. Germline V lookup: CDR1 MRHNA, CDR2 SNTAGT. The CDR3 loop spans 16 amino acids. V shed 0 bases, J shed 8 bases, and the junction held 7 bases outside the gene matches. The CDR3 spells CASSDSASGGFDEQFF. The CDR3 DNA reads TGTGCCAGCAGTGACTCGGCTAGCGGGGGTTTTGATGAGCAGTTCTTC.

The rearrangement uses TRBV6-7 and TRBJ1-5; TRBD1 matches 7 bases. TRBV6-7 is labeled an ORF, and its function is uncertain. Germline trimming cut 4 bases from V and 7 bases from J; bases unmatched to any gene: 16. This CDR3 region has 17 residues. The DNA for the CDR3 is TGTGCCAGCAGTTTTTTTAGGAGGGTCAGGGGGGGGCAGCCCCAGCATTTT. Translation gives CASSFFRRVRGGQPQHF.